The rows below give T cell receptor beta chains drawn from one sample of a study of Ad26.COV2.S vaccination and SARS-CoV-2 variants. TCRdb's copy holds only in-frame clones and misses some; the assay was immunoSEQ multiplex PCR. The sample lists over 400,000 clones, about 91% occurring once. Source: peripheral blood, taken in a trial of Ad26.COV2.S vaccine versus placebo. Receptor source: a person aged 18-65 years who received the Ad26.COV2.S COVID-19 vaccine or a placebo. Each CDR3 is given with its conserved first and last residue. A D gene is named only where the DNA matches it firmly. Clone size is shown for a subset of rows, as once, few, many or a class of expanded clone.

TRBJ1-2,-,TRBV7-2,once,CASSQRQYGYTF,TGTGCCAGCAGCCAAAGACAGTATGGCTACACCTTC
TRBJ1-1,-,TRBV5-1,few,CASSLVPGNTEAFF,TGCGCCAGCAGCTTGGTTCCGGGGAACACTGAAGCTTTCTTT
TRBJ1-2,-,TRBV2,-,CASSETDPRYNYGYTF,TGTGCCAGCAGTGAGACGGATCCCCGTTACAATTATGGCTACACCTTC
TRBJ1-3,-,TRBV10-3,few,CAIMGSSGNTIYF,TGTGCCATTATGGGGAGCTCTGGAAACACCATATATTTT
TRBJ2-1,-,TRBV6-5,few,CATGTSIVYEQFF,TGTGCCACCGGGACTTCCATTGTCTATGAGCAGTTCTTC
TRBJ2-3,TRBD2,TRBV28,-,CASSSSAGGTSTDTQYF,TGTGCCAGCAGTTCCTCCGCGGGGGGCACTAGCACAGATACGCAGTATTTT
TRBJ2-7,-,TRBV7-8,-,CASSLGDSVGQYF,TGTGCCAGCAGCTTGGGCGACTCCGTCGGGCAGTACTTC
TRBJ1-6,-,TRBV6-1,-,CASSEGVGVSSPLHF,TGTGCCAGCAGTGAAGGGGTAGGGGTCAGTTCACCCCTCCACTTT
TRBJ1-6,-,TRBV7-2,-,CASSQREGSYNSPLHF,TGTGCCAGCAGCCAGAGGGAAGGGTCCTATAATTCACCCCTCCACTTT
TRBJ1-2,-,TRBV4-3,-,CASSQDAYGYTF,TGCGCCAGCAGCCAAGACGCGTATGGCTACACCTTC
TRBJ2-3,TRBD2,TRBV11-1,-,CASSLAGLAGADTQYF,TGTGCCAGCAGCTTAGCAGGGCTAGCGGGGGCAGATACGCAGTATTTT
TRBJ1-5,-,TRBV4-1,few,CASSLNGAQPQHF,TGCGCCAGCAGCCTCAATGGGGCCCAGCCCCAGCATTTT
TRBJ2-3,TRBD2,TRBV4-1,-,CASSLLAGSTDTQYF,TGCGCCAGCAGCCTTCTAGCGGGGAGCACAGATACGCAGTATTTT
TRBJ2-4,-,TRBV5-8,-,CASSLDTSTRGIQYF,TGTGCCAGCAGCTTGGACACTAGCACCCGGGGCATTCAGTACTTC
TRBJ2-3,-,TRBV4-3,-,CASSQFQARADTQYF,TGCGCCAGCAGCCAATTCCAGGCTCGGGCAGATACGCAGTATTTT
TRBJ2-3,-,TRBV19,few,CASSRPGRQDTQYF,TGTGCCAGTAGTAGGCCAGGGCGGCAAGATACGCAGTATTTT
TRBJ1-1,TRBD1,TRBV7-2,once,CASSSRQGGTEAFF,TGTGCCAGCAGCTCCCGACAGGGGGGAACTGAAGCTTTCTTT
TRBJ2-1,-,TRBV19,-,CASSWLYNEQFF,TGTGCCAGTAGTTGGCTCTACAATGAGCAGTTCTTC
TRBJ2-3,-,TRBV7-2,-,CASSPPAGRTDTQYF,TGTGCCAGCAGCCCCCCCGCGGGTCGGACAGATACGCAGTATTTT
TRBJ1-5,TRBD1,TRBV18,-,CASSDRGANQPQHF,TGTGCCAGCTCCGACAGGGGCGCGAATCAGCCCCAGCATTTT
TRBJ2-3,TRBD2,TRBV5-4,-,CASSLSGGADTQYF,TGTGCCAGCAGCTTGTCGGGGGGGGCAGATACGCAGTATTTT
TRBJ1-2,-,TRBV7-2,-,CASSQPGTVNYGYTF,TGTGCCAGCAGCCAACCCGGGACGGTGAACTATGGCTACACCTTC
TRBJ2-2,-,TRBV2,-,CASRRPPFEVGELFF,TGTGCCAGCCGCCGGCCCCCATTTGAAGTCGGGGAGCTGTTTTTT
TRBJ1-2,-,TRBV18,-,CASSPQPPGSLNYGYTF,TGTGCCAGCTCACCCCAACCGCCGGGATCTCTTAACTATGGCTACACCTTC
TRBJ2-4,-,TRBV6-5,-,CASSYSVRDPKNIQYF,TGTGCCAGCAGTTACTCGGTCAGGGATCCCAAAAACATTCAGTACTTC
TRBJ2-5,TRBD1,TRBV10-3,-,CAIRGQGGQETQYF,TGTGCCATCAGGGGACAGGGGGGTCAAGAGACCCAGTACTTC
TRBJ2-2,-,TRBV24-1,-,CATSAWGPNTGELFF,TGTGCCACCAGTGCTTGGGGTCCGAACACCGGGGAGCTGTTTTTT
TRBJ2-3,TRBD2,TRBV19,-,CASSIRGLAQYF,TGTGCCAGTAGTATTCGGGGACTAGCGCAGTATTTT
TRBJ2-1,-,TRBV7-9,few,CASSLEHRPNEQFF,TGTGCCAGCAGCTTAGAGCACCGGCCTAATGAGCAGTTCTTC
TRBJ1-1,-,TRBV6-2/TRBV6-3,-,CASSYSMQQMNTEAFF,TGTGCCAGCAGTTACTCGATGCAACAGATGAACACTGAAGCTTTCTTT
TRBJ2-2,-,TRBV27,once,CASSSLGDTGELFF,TGTGCCAGCAGTTCCCTCGGGGACACCGGGGAGCTGTTTTTT
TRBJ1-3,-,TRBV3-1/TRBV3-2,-,CASSQVRGNTIYF,TGTGCCAGCAGCCAAGTCCGAGGAAACACCATATATTTT
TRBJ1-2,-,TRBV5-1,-,CASSFRGNYGYTF,TGCGCCAGCAGCTTTCGAGGGAACTATGGCTACACCTTC
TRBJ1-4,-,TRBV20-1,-,CSARVREKLFF,TGCAGTGCTAGAGTGCGAGAAAAACTGTTTTTT
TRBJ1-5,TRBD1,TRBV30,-,CAWSQGASNQPQHF,TGTGCCTGGTCACAGGGGGCTAGCAATCAGCCCCAGCATTTT
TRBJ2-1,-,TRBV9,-,CASSVGSYNEQFF,TGTGCCAGCAGCGTCGGGTCCTACAATGAGCAGTTCTTC